These 27 T cell receptor beta chains originate from one sample sequenced in a study of long-term antiretroviral therapy in people with HIV. A v3.0 immunoSEQ assay was performed at survey level. Generated by immunoSEQ multiplex PCR, the TCRdb table keeps only in-frame clones and is missing some. The sample includes 9,500 to 15,000 clones, 70% to 80% seen only once; the top ten take roughly 13%. This sample comprised unsorted PBMCs, obtained about 3.3 years before starting antiretroviral therapy. These receptors originate from a man in his forties with HIV.

The table lists this clone with a few counts. The chain has TRBV7-9 and TRBJ2-2; D gene ambiguous. Per the germline V gene, CDR1 is SEHNR and CDR2 is FQNEAQ (reference sequence). The CDR3 has 15 residues. With 4 bases removed from V and 2 bases from J, the gap between germline ends came to 11 bases. The DNA for the CDR3 is TGTGCCAGCAGCTGGTCAGATGGAAACACCGGGGAGCTGTTTTTT. This codes for CASSWSDGNTGELFF.

This clone was seen only once. The V and J genes are TRBV10-3 and TRBJ1-4; TRBD1 is a possible D gene (5 bases). The CDR3 is made up of 11 amino acids. Looked up from germline, CDR1 is ENHRY and CDR2 is SYGVKD. Trimming stripped 10 bases from V and 7 bases from J, with 10 bases between. CDR3 sequence: CATRGLEKLFF. As DNA, the CDR3 is TGTGCCACGAGGGGACTTGAAAAACTGTTTTTT.

V usage is TRBV7-6 and J usage is TRBJ1-2, with a weak D call TRBD1 (5 bases). CDR1 is SGHVS and CDR2 is FNYEAQ in the germline V gene. The CDR3 runs 15 residues. V lost 1 base and J lost 8, with 17 bases in between. This chain's CDR3 is CASSLGGVRGDGYTF. The CDR3 nucleotides read TGTGCCAGCAGCTTAGGCGGAGTGCGGGGCGACGGCTACACCTTC. Variable domain in full (rest from reference TRBV7-6 and TRBJ1-2): GAGVSQSPRYKVTKRGQDVALRCDPISGHVSLYWYRQALGQGPEFLTYFNYEAQQDKSGLPNDRFSAERPEGSISTLTIQRTEQRDSAMYRCASSLGGVRGDGYTFGSGTRLTVV.

Only a few counts were recorded for this clone. The chain employs TRBV4-1 and TRBJ1-5, with no clear D. Trimming pared 4 bases from V and 7 bases from J, leaving 11 bases between. This CDR3 is built from 13 residues. Germline-derived CDR1 and CDR2 are MGHRA and YSYEKL. CDR3 residues: CASSLRELQPQHF. The CDR3 region has the DNA TGCGCCAGCAGCCTTAGGGAATTACAGCCCCAGCATTTT.

This clone was seen more than once but under ten times. The chain employs TRBV5-1 and TRBJ2-7; D unresolved. The CDR3 covers 14 residues. Trimming shortened V by 0 bases and J by 0 bases, and 7 bases separated the two germline ends. Germline CDR1 SGHRS, CDR2 YFSETQ. The CDR3 DNA reads as TGCGCCAGCAGCTTGGGCGGCATCTCCTACGAGCAGTACTTC. It codes for CASSLGGISYEQYF.

This clone was detected only once. The chain uses TRBV5-1 and TRBJ1-5; TRBD1 agrees at 7 bases. The V gene's germline CDR1 is SGHRS and CDR2 YFSETQ. Trimming removed 4 bases from V and 7 bases from J; junction bases left unmatched: 8. The CDR3 covers 14 residues. CDR3: CASSIGGAGQPQHF. Here the CDR3 DNA reads TGCGCCAGCAGCATAGGGGGCGCGGGACAGCCCCAGCATTTT.

The V and J genes are TRBV7-8 and TRBJ2-5, with D maybe TRBD2 (7 bases). The CDR3 is made up of 15 amino acids. V was trimmed by 6 bases and J by 1 base, leaving 15 bases between them. Germline V CDR1 and CDR2: SGHVS, FQNEAQ. CDR3 bases: TGTGCCAGCAGTCCGGGGGCGGGAGCCCAAGAGACCCAGTACTTC. Amino acid sequence: CASSPGAGAQETQYF.

The V and J genes are TRBV5-4 and TRBJ2-2, with 7 bases lining up with TRBD2. Germline V CDR1 and CDR2: SGHNT, YYREEE (reference sequence). The ends lost 2 bases at V and 3 bases at J; junction bases unmatched: 10. The CDR3 has 17 amino acids. The CDR3 region is CASSFRAGVPDTGELFF. The CDR3 region has the DNA TGTGCCAGCAGCTTTAGGGCGGGAGTCCCTGACACCGGGGAGCTGTTTTTT.

V gene TRBV18 combines with J gene TRBJ2-1; D ambiguous. V lost 0 bases to trimming and J lost 12 bases, with 15 bases between them. The CDR3 covers 14 residues. Germline assignment: CDR1 KGHSH and CDR2 LQKENI. The CDR3 nucleotides read TGTGCCAGCTCACCACCAACTGGGGAATATAGGCAGTTCTTC. It translates to CASSPPTGEYRQFF.

Notes on this clone: Germline is not matched at one junction end, which may reflect a read error. This chain joins TRBV13 and TRBJ1-5, with a tentative D call TRBD1 (6 bases). Germline lookup yields CDR1 PRHDT and CDR2 FYEKMQ (reference sequence). The CDR3 length is 12 residues. The CDR3 is CASSLGGQPQHF. CDR3 sequence (DNA): TGTGCCAGCAGCCTAGGGGGTCAGCCCCAGCATTTT.

The V and J genes are TRBV7-2 and TRBJ2-3, with D possibly matching TRBD2 (5 bases). CDR1 SGHTA and CDR2 FQGNSA come from the germline V gene. Trimming took off 1 base at V and 4 bases at J, with 9 bases between the two ends. The CDR3 totals 14 residues. The CDR3 region is CASSLVARADTQYF. The CDR3, as DNA: TGTGCCAGCAGCTTAGTTGCGAGGGCAGATACGCAGTATTTT.

The chain combines TRBV7-9 with TRBJ1-1; 7 nucleotides align to TRBD1. This CDR3 has 15 residues. V was pared by 7 bases and J by 2 bases, with 10 bases of the junction left unmatched. Per germline, CDR1 SEHNR and CDR2 FQNEAQ (reference sequence). The DNA of the CDR3 is TGTGCCAGCAACTCCCAGGGGACAGTAAACACTGAAGCTTTCTTT. Its protein product is CASNSQGTVNTEAFF.

CDR3 in amino acids: CASSPQETQYF. Written as DNA, the CDR3 is TGTGCCAGCAGTCCCCAAGAGACCCAGTACTTC. The chain carries TRBV28 and TRBJ2-5; D is ambiguous. This CDR3 has 11 amino acids. V lost 5 bases and J 1 base, leaving 2 bases between the germline ends. CDR1 and CDR2 (germline): MDHEN, SYDVKM.

V and J are TRBV19 and TRBJ1-2; TRBD1 matches 8 bases. Germline V gene data show CDR1 as LNHDA and CDR2 as SQIVND (reference sequence). Trimming cost V 5 bases and J 4 bases; bases outside gene matches: 12. The CDR3 sequence is 16 residues long. DNA of the CDR3: TGTGCCAGTAGTGGGCGGACAGGGCAAGGGATCTATGGCTACACCTTC. This translates into CASSGRTGQGIYGYTF. The full variable domain, rest sourced from reference TRBV19 and TRBJ1-2, is DGGITQSPKYLFRKEGQNVTLSCEQNLNHDAMYWYRQDPGQGLRLIYYSQIVNDFQKGDIAEGYSVSREKKESFPLTVTSAQKNPTAFYLCASSGRTGQGIYGYTFGSGTRLTVV.

The chain joins TRBV27 to TRBJ2-7; D remains ambiguous. Germline V gives CDR1 MNHEY, CDR2 SMNVEV (reference sequence). V lost 7 bases and J lost 2, with 15 bases in between. The CDR3 spans 14 residues. The CDR3 loop is CASIPGVGPYEQYF. Here the CDR3 DNA reads TGTGCCAGCATCCCTGGGGTAGGACCCTACGAGCAGTACTTC.

This clone was counted a few times. The V and J genes are TRBV7-9 and TRBJ2-5; 11 positions match TRBD2. The CDR3 consists of 16 residues. Looked up from germline, CDR1 is SEHNR and CDR2 is FQNEAQ (reference sequence). Germline trimming cut 5 bases from V and 4 bases from J; bases unmatched to any gene: 9. As DNA, the CDR3 is TGTGCCAGCAGCCTCCTAGCGGGAGGTATAGGAGAGACCCAGTACTTC. This translates into CASSLLAGGIGETQYF.

CDR3 sequence reads: CASSTGLAGGSSYNEQFF. The CDR3 DNA reads TGTGCCAGCAGCACGGGACTAGCGGGAGGGAGCTCCTACAATGAGCAGTTCTTC. The chain recombines TRBV7-3 with TRBJ2-1, with 16 nucleotides matching TRBD2. There are 18 residues in the CDR3. Germline assignment: CDR1 SGHTA and CDR2 FQGTGA. Trimming at V came to 5 bases and at J to 0 bases, leaving 4 bases not matched to a gene.

The CDR3 sequence: CASSLISNYGYTF. The CDR3 bases are TGTGCCAGCAGCTTAATTAGTAACTATGGCTACACCTTC. The chain is built from TRBV11-2 and TRBJ1-2; D is ambiguous. The length of the CDR3 is 13 residues. Trimming cost V 2 bases and J 1 base, with 5 bases left between them. Germline CDR1 SGHAT, CDR2 FQNNGV.

The chain couples TRBV7-8 to TRBJ2-7, with a weak D call TRBD1 (6 bases). The CDR3 covers 14 residues. The germline V gene encodes CDR1 SGHVS and CDR2 FQNEAQ. Trimming shortened V by 6 bases and J by 0 bases, and 12 bases separated the two germline ends. This CDR3 is CASSKGHLSYEQYF. Here the CDR3 DNA reads TGTGCCAGCAGTAAGGGACACCTCTCCTACGAGCAGTACTTC.

The genes are TRBV10-3 and TRBJ2-7, with TRBD1 matching over 9 bases. V dropped 5 bases and J dropped 5; count of bases not matched to a gene: 4. Germline V CDR1 and CDR2: ENHRY, SYGVKD. This CDR3 is 13 amino acids long. DNA for the CDR3: TGTGCCATCAGTCAGGACAGGGGCGACGAGCAGTACTTC. It specifies CAISQDRGDEQYF.

This clone was counted only a few times. V usage is TRBV11-3 and J usage is TRBJ2-2; D perhaps matches TRBD2 (5 bases). Germline V CDR1 and CDR2: SGHNT, YENEEA. The CDR3 covers 13 residues. Trimming left V 6 bases short and J 7 bases short, with 12 bases between. The CDR3 region is CASRIRGHGELFF. The CDR3 DNA sequence: TGTGCCAGCAGAATCCGAGGGCACGGGGAGCTGTTTTTT.

This chain uses TRBV7-9 with TRBJ1-1; the D gene is possibly TRBD1 (5 bases). The germline gives CDR1 SEHNR, CDR2 FQNEAQ (reference sequence). Trimming removed 5 bases from V and 8 bases from J, with 21 bases in between. This CDR3 contains 15 residues. CDR3 protein: CASSPGMAGGKEAFF. The CDR3 DNA reads as TGTGCCAGCAGCCCAGGGATGGCCGGGGGGAAGGAAGCTTTCTTT. Full variable domain (remainder filled in from reference TRBV7-9 and TRBJ1-1): DTGVSQNPRHKITKRGQNVTFRCDPISEHNRLYWYRQTLGQGPEFLTYFQNEAQLEKSRLLSDRFSAERPKGSFSTLEIQRTEQGDSAMYLCASSPGMAGGKEAFFGQGTRLTVV.

The rearrangement links TRBV9 to TRBJ1-4, with TRBD1 identical over 10 bases. CDR1 is SGDLS and CDR2 is YYNGEE in the germline V gene. The V gene end was trimmed by 0 bases and the J gene end by 4 bases; junction bases not matched to a gene: 3. CDR3 length: 16 amino acids. For the CDR3, the DNA is TGTGCCAGCAGCGTAGGATGGACAGGGGGTAATGAAAAACTGTTTTTT. Residues: CASSVGWTGGNEKLFF.

The chain links TRBV5-4 to TRBJ2-3; tentatively, D is TRBD1 (5 bases). The V end was cut by 4 bases, the J end by 4 bases, with 16 bases between. The CDR3 extends over 15 amino acids. The germline gives CDR1 SGHNT, CDR2 YYREEE (reference sequence). CDR3 sequence reads: CASSQEARGSDTQYF. Written as DNA, the CDR3 is TGTGCCAGCAGCCAAGAAGCTAGGGGCTCAGATACGCAGTATTTT.

Remarks on this clone: One junction end does not reproduce the germline sequence, and a read error may be involved. The rearrangement joins TRBV10-3 to TRBJ2-7; 11 nucleotides line up with TRBD1. CDR1 is ENHRY, CDR2 SYGVKD, per germline. The length of the CDR3 is 17 residues. CDR3 region: CASSSQDRGLLTYEQYF. CDR3 in DNA: TGTGCCAGCAGTTCCCAGGACAGGGGGCTATTAACGTACGAGCAGTACTTC.

CDR3 loop: CASRRDEQYF. The CDR3 DNA sequence: TGTGCCAGCAGAAGGGATGAGCAGTACTTC. This chain joins TRBV6-4 and TRBJ2-7; no reliable D call. Germline CDR1 reads MRHNA; CDR2 reads SNTAGT. CDR3 length: 10 residues. V was trimmed by 6 bases and J by 7 bases, leaving 7 bases between them.

The CDR3 region is CASSQLAGAYEQFF. For the CDR3, the DNA is TGTGCCAGCAGCCAATTAGCGGGAGCTTATGAGCAGTTCTTC. V gene TRBV16 combines with J gene TRBJ2-1; 9 bases line up with TRBD2. V shed 1 base, J shed 8 bases, and the junction held 3 bases outside the gene matches. Germline-derived CDR1 and CDR2 are KGHSY and FQNENV. CDR3 length: 14 residues.